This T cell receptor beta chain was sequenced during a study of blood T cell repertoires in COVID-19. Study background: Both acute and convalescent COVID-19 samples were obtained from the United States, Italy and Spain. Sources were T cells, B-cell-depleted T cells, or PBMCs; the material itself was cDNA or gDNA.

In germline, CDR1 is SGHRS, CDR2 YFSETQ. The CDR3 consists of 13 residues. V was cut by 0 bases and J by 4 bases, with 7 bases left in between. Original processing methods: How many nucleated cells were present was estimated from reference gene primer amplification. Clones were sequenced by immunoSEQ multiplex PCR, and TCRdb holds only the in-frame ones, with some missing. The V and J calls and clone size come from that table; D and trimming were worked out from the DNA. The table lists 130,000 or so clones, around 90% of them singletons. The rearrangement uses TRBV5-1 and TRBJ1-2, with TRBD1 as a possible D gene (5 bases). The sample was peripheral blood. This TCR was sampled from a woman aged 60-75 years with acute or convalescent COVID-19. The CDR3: CASSLGQSYGYTF. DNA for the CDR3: TGCGCCAGCAGCTTGGGACAGAGCTATGGCTACACCTTC.